The clone carrying this TCR beta chain was counted once. The antigen remains undetermined. Other DNA sequences in the same sample also yield this CDR3. These data come from a study of cytomegalovirus exposure and HLA in healthy donors. Points from the study as a whole: The study flagged approximately 180 TCR beta chains as cytomegalovirus-associated. In terms of immune exposure information, only CMV serostatus was available.

The primer mix had 60 Vbeta and 13 Jbeta primers. The data were produced by immunoSEQ multiplex PCR, yet TCRdb's version contains in-frame clones alone and is incomplete. The sample contains about 130,000 clones, approximately 70% of which appear only once. Trimming stripped 6 bases from V and 5 bases from J, with 13 bases between. There are 12 residues in the CDR3. Germline CDR1 reads SQVTM; CDR2 reads ANQGSEA. Sequenced input: PBMCs. This sequence was found in a woman aged 55 to 70 in good health and CMV-seropositive. V and J are TRBV29-1 and TRBJ1-1; possible D gene TRBD1, 6 bases. CDR3 nucleotides: TGCAGCGTCGGACGGACAGATACTGAAGCTTTCTTT. This translates into CSVGRTDTEAFF.